This TCR beta chain originates from a study of T cell repertoires in cytomegalovirus infection. In the study overall: From public TCR beta signatures came an indication of both CMV infection and matching HLA type.

The CDR3 consists of 13 residues. V lost 1 base and J lost 9, with 10 bases in between. Germline V gives CDR1 SGHTA, CDR2 FQGTGA. TCRdb ran MiXCR on the reads and lists one entry per CDR3 protein. The table has 200,000 to 300,000 distinct CDR3 sequences, around 13% seen once. This clonotype occurred many times. Its antigen is unknown. Overall study results and limits: Frequencies of public TCR beta families were cumulated, and this identified carriers of CMV plus the relevant HLA. Dominating the ex vivo response were HLA-C-restricted CMV-specific TCR beta clonotypes.

What was sequenced was PBMCs. The TCR was taken from a human donor in good health (CMV status not recorded). Some clones in this sample may be carry-over from other donors' samples. The V and J genes are TRBV7-3 and TRBJ2-1; unclear D gene. The DNA for the CDR3 is TGTGCCAGCAGCTTAATCTTGGGGATTGAGCAGTTCTTC. It encodes CASSLILGIEQFF.